This TCR beta chain derives from a study of T cells in Graves' hyperthyroidism and ophthalmopathy. This clonotype was detected many times. Its antigen is unknown. RNA transcripts were the template for amplifying TCR beta CDR3 regions. The HTBI set primed first-round TCR CDR3 RT-PCR. One entry per CDR3 protein results from TCRdb running MiXCR on the multiplex PCR reads. The sample records hundreds of thousands of distinct CDR3 sequences, 15% to 19% being singletons. Findings and caveats of the study: Most clonotypes expanded in the thyroid (above 0.001) were also present in blood.

The origin of this receptor is a woman aged 18-30 years with Graves' hyperthyroidism that later progressed to Graves' ophthalmopathy. Sequencing was carried out using blood.

CDR3 amino acids: CASNPDGIPNTEAFF. DNA of the CDR3: TGCGCCAGCAACCCGGACGGCATCCCGAACACTGAAGCTTTCTTT. The genes are TRBV5-1 and TRBJ1-1; D remains unclear. From germline, CDR1 is SGHRS and CDR2 YFSETQ. The germline V and J ends were trimmed by 6 bases and 1 base, with 16 bases remaining between them. This CDR3 has 15 amino acids.